The T cell receptor (beta chain) under discussion was sequenced for a study of patients and donors after allogeneic stem cell transplantation. TCRdb reanalysed the RT-PCR reads using MiXCR and keeps one entry per CDR3 protein. This table has about 150,000 distinct CDR3 sequences, approximately 37% appearing once. Deletions cut 0 bases from V and 4 bases from J, with 3 bases between. CDR1 is LGHDT, CDR2 YNNKEL, per germline (reference sequence). The CDR3 spans 12 residues. The rearrangement joins TRBV3-1 to TRBJ2-5, with D hard to call. The sequencing sample was made of blood, either unsorted or a sorted T cell fraction (not recorded which). This receptor was identified in a human donor who was either an allogeneic HSCT recipient or a stem cell or donor lymphocyte infusion donor (not recorded which). It is not recorded whose cells these are; they may come from a transplant donor. The CDR3 region has the DNA TGTGCCAGCAGCCAAGAACCAGAGACCCAGTACTTC. Translated: CASSQEPETQYF.